These 18 T cell receptor beta chains share one sample of origin, sequenced in a study of shared T cell receptors in the human thymus. Assay used: immunoSEQ multiplex PCR; TCRdb lists only in-frame clones, some missing. The sample holds some 700,000 clones; 80% to 90% are singletons and the top ten take around 0.0094%. These sequences were also reported in another study, on human thymus T cells.

Source material: thymocytes. These receptors were taken from a girl in the first two years of life with a congenital heart defect.

This clone showed up just once. The chain is built from TRBV27 and TRBJ1-2, with 7 bases that match TRBD1. The germline V gene has CDR1 MNHEY and CDR2 SMNVEV (reference sequence). The CDR3 runs to 18 residues. The V gene end was trimmed by 4 bases and the J gene end by 3 bases; junction bases not matched to a gene: 17. The CDR3 nucleotides are TGTGCCAGCAGTTCCCCCCGGGACAGCTTCGCCGGGTACTATGGCTACACCTTC. Its translation is CASSSPRDSFAGYYGYTF.

The chain carries TRBV5-4 and TRBJ2-7, with D maybe TRBD1 (6 bases). CDR1 and CDR2 (germline): SGHNT, YYREEE (reference sequence). V lost 0 bases to trimming and J lost 4 bases, with 11 bases between them. The length of the CDR3 is 14 residues. CDR3 DNA sequence: TGTGCCAGCAGCTTGGACAGGGTCGGGTACGAGCAGTACTTC. It specifies CASSLDRVGYEQYF.

J is TRBJ1-1 and V is TRBV5-6, with D maybe TRBD1 (6 bases). The length of the CDR3 is 16 residues. V dropped 3 bases and J dropped 6 bases, with 21 bases sitting between them. Germline V gives CDR1 SGHDT, CDR2 YYEEEE. Here the CDR3 DNA reads TGTGCCAGCAGCTCAATCCCCCTCAGGGGTTACGCTGAAGCTTTCTTT. This sequence encodes CASSSIPLRGYAEAFF.

The chain is built from TRBV6-4 and TRBJ1-4; 8 bases line up with TRBD1. Per germline, CDR1 MRHNA and CDR2 SNTAGT. V trimming: 5 bases; J trimming: 0 bases; junction bases outside the gene matches: 14. This CDR3 comprises 19 residues. CDR3 sequence reads: CASSRNPTGGVATNEKLFF. In DNA form, the CDR3 reads TGTGCCAGCAGTCGAAATCCCACAGGGGGGGTTGCAACTAATGAAAAACTGTTTTTT.

The chain joins TRBV5-1 to TRBJ2-3, with 9 bases lining up with TRBD2. The CDR3 extends over 16 amino acids. CDR1 is SGHRS, CDR2 YFSETQ, per germline. The V gene end was trimmed by 1 base and the J gene end by 6 bases; junction bases not matched to a gene: 9. In DNA form, the CDR3 reads TGCGCCAGCAGCTTGAGAGCGGGGGGCTCCGTGGATACGCAGTATTTT. Protein: CASSLRAGGSVDTQYF.

The chain's CDR3 is CASQDSRYGYTF. The CDR3 nucleotides are TGTGCCAGCCAGGACAGCCGCTATGGCTACACCTTC. This rearrangement joins TRBV18 to TRBJ1-2, with TRBD1 as a possible D gene (6 bases). The V end was cut by 8 bases, the J end by 4 bases, with 11 bases between. There are 12 residues in the CDR3. The germline CDR1 and CDR2 sequences are KGHSH and LQKENI.

J is TRBJ2-1 and V is TRBV7-6; 12 positions match TRBD2. V lost 5 bases and J lost 0; bases outside the gene matches: 17. The V gene's germline CDR1 is SGHVS and CDR2 FNYEAQ. The CDR3 is 21 amino acids. The CDR3 DNA reads as TGTGCCAGCAGCATGTCACCGGGACTAGCGGGCCACCCAAGCTCCTACAATGAGCAGTTCTTC. The encoded protein is CASSMSPGLAGHPSSYNEQFF.

This clone came up a few times. The chain has TRBV11-2 and TRBJ1-2; D is unclear. The CDR3 is 15 amino acids. Trimming pared 0 bases from V and 2 bases from J, leaving 10 bases between. CDR1 is SGHAT and CDR2 is FQNNGV in the germline V gene. The CDR3 DNA reads as TGTGCCAGCAGCTTAGATTCTCAGGAAAACTATGGCTACACCTTC. Amino acid sequence: CASSLDSQENYGYTF.

The V and J genes are TRBV5-1 and TRBJ1-6, with 9 positions matching TRBD1. The CDR3 extends over 15 amino acids. Germline loops: CDR1 SGHRS, CDR2 YFSETQ. V lost 3 bases to trimming and J lost 7 bases; unmatched junction nucleotides: 5. CDR3 coding DNA: TGCGCCAGCAGCTGGGGGGACAGGGACAATTCACCCCTCCACTTT. It translates to CASSWGDRDNSPLHF.

The CDR3 DNA reads TGTGCCAGCAGCTTACGTCCCGGGACAGGGGCTGGGAGCAATCAGCCCCAGCATTTT. Translated: CASSLRPGTGAGSNQPQHF. The chain couples TRBV5-6 to TRBJ1-5; 10 nucleotides match TRBD1. The V segment lost 2 bases and the J segment 1 base; nucleotides outside the gene matches: 12. This CDR3 is 19 amino acids long. Looked up from germline, CDR1 is SGHDT and CDR2 is YYEEEE.

The chain employs TRBV15 and TRBJ2-1, with 8 nucleotides matching TRBD2. With 1 base clipped from V and 7 bases from J, the junction kept 12 bases outside the gene matches. Germline V gives CDR1 LNHNV, CDR2 YYDKDF (reference sequence). There are 17 residues in the CDR3. For the CDR3, the DNA is TGTGCCACCAGCAGAGGGCTCCGGGGGGGCCCGTCGAATGAGCAGTTCTTC. This codes for CATSRGLRGGPSNEQFF.

This clone was counted a few times. The chain couples TRBV7-6 to TRBJ1-4; TRBD1 matches 9 bases. CDR1 and CDR2 from the germline V gene are SGHVS and FNYEAQ. The CDR3 is made up of 17 amino acids. After removal of 0 bases from V and 7 bases from J, the junction contained 9 bases not matched to a gene. The CDR3 nucleotides read TGTGCCAGCAGCTTAGCCCATACCGGGACAGGGTTTGAAAAACTGTTTTTT. Amino acid sequence: CASSLAHTGTGFEKLFF.

The chain recombines TRBV7-9 with TRBJ1-5; 8 nucleotides line up with TRBD1. This CDR3 spans 14 amino acids. CDR1 and CDR2 (germline): SEHNR, FQNEAQ (reference sequence). V dropped 5 bases and J dropped 5; count of bases not matched to a gene: 5. The CDR3 sequence: CASSAGGSDQPQHF. As DNA, the CDR3 is TGTGCCAGCAGCGCAGGGGGCTCGGATCAGCCCCAGCATTTT.

The chain couples TRBV27 to TRBJ2-1; the match to TRBD1 covers 8 bases. Germline V gives CDR1 MNHEY, CDR2 SMNVEV (reference sequence). V shed 3 bases and J 2 bases; nucleotides not matched to a gene: 3. This CDR3 is 15 amino acids long. CDR3 nucleotide sequence: TGTGCCAGCAGTTTTCCGGGACAGGCCTACAATGAGCAGTTCTTC. This encodes CASSFPGQAYNEQFF.

The chain combines TRBV19 with TRBJ2-5; possibly TRBD2 for D (5 bases). The V gene lost 3 bases and the J gene lost 1 base, with 12 bases spanning the gap. This CDR3 has 15 amino acids. In germline, CDR1 is LNHDA, CDR2 SQIVND (reference sequence). The CDR3 nucleotides are TGTGCCAGTAGTATTAGGACGGACTCCCAAGAGACCCAGTACTTC. It encodes CASSIRTDSQETQYF.

This chain uses TRBV9 with TRBJ1-2; TRBD1 matches 8 bases. The CDR3 is 17 amino acids. From germline, CDR1 is SGDLS and CDR2 YYNGEE. The V and J ends lost 3 bases and 4 bases, in that order; junction bases with no gene match: 14. The CDR3 protein is CASSESKADRAGYGYTF. DNA of the CDR3: TGTGCCAGCAGCGAAAGCAAGGCGGACAGGGCGGGCTATGGCTACACCTTC.

This sequence joins TRBV7-2 and TRBJ2-1; TRBD2 is a possible D gene (6 bases). Germline lookup yields CDR1 SGHTA and CDR2 FQGNSA. Deletions cut 5 bases from V and 2 bases from J, with 13 bases between. This CDR3 is built from 15 residues. CDR3 nucleotide sequence: TGTGCCAGCAGCGCCGCCGGCGGGGCCTACAATGAGCAGTTCTTC. Encoded protein: CASSAAGGAYNEQFF. Filled out from reference TRBV7-2 and TRBJ2-1, the complete variable domain reads GAGVSQSPSNKVTEKGKDVELRCDPISGHTALYWYRQSLGQGLEFLIYFQGNSAPDKSGLPSDRFSAERTGGSVSTLTIQRTQQEDSAVYLCASSAAGGAYNEQFFGPGTRLTVL.

The chain is built from TRBV28 and TRBJ2-5, with TRBD2 identical over 16 bases. The CDR3 is 20 amino acids. V lost 6 bases to trimming and J lost 3 bases; unmatched junction nucleotides: 16. CDR1 and CDR2 from the germline V gene are MDHEN and SYDVKM. The CDR3 DNA is TGTGCCAGCAGAGATACCGGGACTAGCGGGGGGGGCGAGCTAAAAGAGACCCAGTACTTC. Protein product: CASRDTGTSGGGELKETQYF. Combining the CDR3 with reference TRBV28 and TRBJ2-5 gives the whole variable domain DVKVTQSSRYLVKRTGEKVFLECVQDMDHENMFWYRQDPGLGLRLIYFSYDVKMKEKGDIPEGYSVSREKKERFSLILESASTNQTSMYLCASRDTGTSGGGELKETQYFGPGTRLLVL.